This TCR beta chain was captured in a study of blood T cells in healthy people across ages. The V gene's germline CDR1 is MNHEY and CDR2 SVGAGI. Trimming took 2 bases from V and 2 from J, leaving 8 bases between them. The CDR3 has 14 residues. Sample-barcoded 5' priming and a J-beta primer mix drove a second PCR of about 7 to 12 cycles. MiXCR, run by TCRdb on the 5' RACE reads, gives a single entry per CDR3 protein. The sample gives fewer than 1 million distinct CDR3 sequences, about 42% of which show up once; under 20% is in the top ten. This TCR was sampled from a man aged 60 to 69 in good health. The sequencing sample was made of blood. The rearrangement links TRBV6-5 to TRBJ2-3, with D possibly matching TRBD2 (5 bases). Here the CDR3 DNA reads TGTGCCAGCAGTTACAAAGACTACACAGATACGCAGTATTTT. Translating gives CASSYKDYTDTQYF.